This T cell receptor beta chain was sequenced in a study of control samples from healthy donors and cancer patients (dated by TCRdb to the early 2020s). The CDR3 holds 13 amino acids from the cysteine to the phenylalanine. Kept here is only the CDR3 DNA, which spans 39 bases and is read in frame from base 1. Taken from the germline V gene, the CDR1 and CDR2 loops are SGHDT and YYEEEE. At the junction V is shortened by 4 bases and J by 4 bases, with 9 bases in between. Library prep was done by the immunoSEQ multiplex PCR assay. The table was pulled from immuneACCESS by TCRdb, which kept in-frame rearrangements only. Such tables lose some clones; where checked, under half of the loss comes from unresolved V genes, and the rest has no known cause. A total of 150,000 to 200,000 clones appear in this sample, around nine tenths of them only once. The ten most abundant clones make up about 1.4% of the sample.

Regarding this clone: Its antigen remains undetermined. Nothing much larger sits one base from this clone, and base qualities are not available.

Recombination joined TRBV5-6 with TRBJ1-3, and perhaps TRBD1 as D gene, on 5 matching bases. The TCR comes from a young man in good health. Sequencing was carried out using blood. The base sequence is TGTGCCAGCAGCGGGACGAACGGAAACACCATATATTTT. Translated, it reads CASSGTNGNTIYF.